The T cell receptor beta chain under discussion was sequenced for a study of OX40 agonist ivuxolimab in advanced cancers. The wider study: Treatment received earlier with anti-PD-1, anti-PD-L1 or anti-CTLA-4 agents was allowed, and under 50% had some.

Assay: immunoSEQ multiplex PCR; the TCRdb copy retains only in-frame clones and omits some. The sample carries 30,000 or so clones, nearly 85% recorded once. Points from the study as a whole: On average, CD8+ T cells showed a greater number of expanded clones than CD4+.

As for this clone: Its antigen is as yet unknown.

V lost 2 bases, J lost 9 bases, and 3 bases lay in between. Germline CDR1 SGHKS, CDR2 YYEKEE (reference sequence). The CDR3 has 10 residues. On cycle 4 day 1 and cycle 7 day 1, as well as at baseline, blood was sampled. This clonotype was sampled from an adult with an advanced solid tumor such as melanoma, head and neck, liver or kidney cancer. V gene TRBV5-5 combines with J gene TRBJ2-1, with unresolved D. This specimen consisted of CD4+ or CD8+ T cells sorted from blood, obtained in a trial of the OX40 agonist ivuxolimab. CDR3 region: CASSFGEQFF. Here the CDR3 DNA reads TGTGCCAGCAGCTTTGGTGAGCAGTTCTTC.